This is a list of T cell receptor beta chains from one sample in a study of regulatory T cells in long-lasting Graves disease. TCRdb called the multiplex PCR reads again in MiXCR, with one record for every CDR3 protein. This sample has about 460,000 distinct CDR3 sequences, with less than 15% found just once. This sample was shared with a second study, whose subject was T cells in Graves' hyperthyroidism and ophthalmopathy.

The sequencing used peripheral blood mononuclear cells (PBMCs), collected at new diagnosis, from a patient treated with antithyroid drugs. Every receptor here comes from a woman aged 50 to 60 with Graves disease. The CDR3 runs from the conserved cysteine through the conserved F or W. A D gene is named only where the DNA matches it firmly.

cdr3_aa: CASSPPSLQETQYF
v_call: TRBV18
d_call: -

cdr3_aa: CSASQGGTGELFF
v_call: TRBV20-1
d_call: -

cdr3_aa: CASSQPQGLAGGTEQYF
v_call: TRBV11-2
d_call: TRBD2

cdr3_aa: CASSLDGGGPYNEQFF
v_call: TRBV5-1
d_call: TRBD2

cdr3_aa: CASSSSDVTQYF
v_call: TRBV28
d_call: -

cdr3_aa: CASSRLATLGNEQFF
v_call: TRBV7-9
d_call: -

cdr3_aa: CASSGRGDGTDTQYF
v_call: TRBV10-1
d_call: -

cdr3_aa: CASSPKTERELFF
v_call: TRBV5-4
d_call: -

cdr3_aa: CASSVLPLAGEPYNEQFF
v_call: TRBV9
d_call: TRBD2

cdr3_aa: CASSLVGQGLYGYTF
v_call: TRBV27
d_call: -

cdr3_aa: CASSFGGPSRNTEAFF
v_call: TRBV6-5
d_call: -

cdr3_aa: CASSRGLAGRSSYNEQFF
v_call: TRBV5-6
d_call: TRBD2

cdr3_aa: CASSLSGHPYEQYF
v_call: TRBV5-5
d_call: -

cdr3_aa: CASSFRRLRRETQYF
v_call: TRBV28
d_call: -

cdr3_aa: CASSQDKGQGPQPQHF
v_call: TRBV3-1
d_call: TRBD1

cdr3_aa: CSARVLTEAFF
v_call: TRBV20-1
d_call: -

cdr3_aa: CASSVSGNDSPLHF
v_call: TRBV9
d_call: -

cdr3_aa: CASRPSSGANVLTF
v_call: TRBV5-1
d_call: -

cdr3_aa: CASSLWGGGYEQYF
v_call: TRBV28
d_call: TRBD2

cdr3_aa: CASSLELRGSYNEQFF
v_call: TRBV7-6
d_call: -

cdr3_aa: CASGPRQGEQFF
v_call: TRBV12-5
d_call: TRBD1

cdr3_aa: CASSPDYSAGTQYF
v_call: TRBV7-2
d_call: -

cdr3_aa: CASSPRGVAWEQYF
v_call: TRBV12-3/TRBV12-4
d_call: -

cdr3_aa: CSVVGVGGAFVYGYTF
v_call: TRBV29-1
d_call: TRBD1

cdr3_aa: CASTPQGNYGYTF
v_call: TRBV2
d_call: -

cdr3_aa: CASTQTGALQETQYF
v_call: TRBV6-1
d_call: -

cdr3_aa: CASSLARDTQYF
v_call: TRBV5-5
d_call: -

cdr3_aa: CASSPVDSYEQYF
v_call: TRBV5-6
d_call: -

cdr3_aa: CASSSYGGVGQYF
v_call: TRBV27
d_call: -

cdr3_aa: CASSEESSYNAGELFF
v_call: TRBV2
d_call: -

cdr3_aa: CASRRAGEITGELFF
v_call: TRBV6-2/TRBV6-3
d_call: TRBD2

cdr3_aa: CASSPFKTGGGGNIQYF
v_call: TRBV27
d_call: TRBD1

cdr3_aa: CASRHHSETQYF
v_call: TRBV19
d_call: -

cdr3_aa: CASSLTQYNYEQYF
v_call: TRBV11-2
d_call: -

cdr3_aa: CASSPASGYAGGTQYF
v_call: TRBV18
d_call: TRBD2

cdr3_aa: CASSPGDRGTVNTEAFF
v_call: TRBV12-3/TRBV12-4
d_call: TRBD1

cdr3_aa: CASSWGTGDEETQYF
v_call: TRBV7-7
d_call: TRBD1

cdr3_aa: CASSHISGLSYEQYF
v_call: TRBV28
d_call: TRBD2

cdr3_aa: CASSSNRLAGGNTGELFF
v_call: TRBV7-9
d_call: TRBD2

cdr3_aa: CASSQDRQGDAFF
v_call: TRBV4-1
d_call: TRBD1

cdr3_aa: CASSQSWEQYF
v_call: TRBV14
d_call: -

cdr3_aa: CASSFGLAGGTGELFF
v_call: TRBV7-9
d_call: TRBD2

cdr3_aa: CASSTSLSNYEQYF
v_call: TRBV12-3/TRBV12-4
d_call: -

cdr3_aa: CASTKTGFTEAFF
v_call: TRBV6-1
d_call: -

cdr3_aa: CASSLDSGTSGPYEQYF
v_call: TRBV28
d_call: TRBD2

cdr3_aa: CASSLLGEMGGYTF
v_call: TRBV28
d_call: -

cdr3_aa: CASAPSGTEAFF
v_call: TRBV12-3/TRBV12-4
d_call: -

cdr3_aa: CSNKRGDYGYTF
v_call: TRBV29-1
d_call: -

cdr3_aa: CASSELAGQGWSPLHF
v_call: TRBV6-1
d_call: TRBD1